The clone carrying this T cell receptor beta chain was found a few times. Its antigen is unknown. The sample is drawn from a study of blood T cells in healthy people across ages. Study at large: Every two T cells gave about one barcoded beta molecule via template switching. The study, taken as a whole, reports: Naive T cell percentage showed a strong correlation with the diversity of TCR beta. Age brought a roughly linear fall in TCR beta diversity measured per million T cells.

Total RNA, at least 6 micrograms per sample, was extracted from PBMCs. With a J-beta primer mix and a sample-barcoded 5' primer, a second PCR ran roughly 6 to 11 cycles. TCRdb re-called the 5' RACE reads through MiXCR, storing one row per CDR3 protein. The sample lists over 1,300,000 distinct CDR3 sequences; almost 60% were seen once. V was pared by 0 bases and J by 3 bases, with 9 bases of the junction left unmatched. CDR3 size: 16 residues. Looked up from germline, CDR1 is SGHRS and CDR2 is YFSETQ. Source material: blood. This clonotype originated in a man aged 18 to 29 in good health. The chain combines TRBV5-1 with TRBJ2-7, with 7 positions matching TRBD1. The CDR3 bases are TGCGCCAGCAGCTTGGTGGTGACAGGGTCGGACTACGAGCAGTACTTC. Translating gives CASSLVVTGSDYEQYF.